One sample yielded the 26 T cell receptor beta chains listed below, sequenced in a study of pediatric ulcerative colitis. This table comes from immunoSEQ multiplex PCR, and its TCRdb copy is limited to in-frame clones, with some not included. Of 59,000 or so clones in the sample, 77% were seen once. Sequenced sample: blood. The receptors shown here come from a boy aged 5 to 17 with moderate ulcerative colitis.

The gene calls are TRBV12-5 and TRBJ1-6; a weak D match, TRBD1 (5 bases). The CDR3 extends over 15 amino acids. Per germline, CDR1 LGHNT and CDR2 FRNRAP. Trimming stripped 2 bases from V and 7 bases from J, with 12 bases between. CDR3 residues: CASGLYRGYNSPLHF. CDR3 nucleotides: TGTGCTAGTGGTTTGTACCGGGGGTACAATTCACCCCTCCACTTT. Drawing the rest from reference TRBV12-5 and TRBJ1-6, the complete variable domain is DARVTQTPRHKVTEMGQEVTMRCQPILGHNTVFWYRQTMMQGLELLAYFRNRAPLDDSGMPKDRFSAEMPDATLATLKIQPSEPRDSAVYFCASGLYRGYNSPLHFGNGTRLTVT.

The chain links TRBV4-2 to TRBJ1-1; 10 nucleotides line up with TRBD1. This CDR3 is 18 amino acids long. Germline CDR1 LGHNA, CDR2 YNFKEQ. V shed 4 bases and J 4 bases; nucleotides not matched to a gene: 15. CDR3 DNA: TGTGCCAGCAGCCGAATCGGCGCCGGGACAGGGGCGATCACTGAAGCTTTCTTT. Protein: CASSRIGAGTGAITEAFF.

The V gene is TRBV5-4, the J gene TRBJ2-2; tentatively, D is TRBD1 or TRBD2 (5 bases each). V lost 0 bases and J lost 6, with 18 bases in between. This CDR3 has 17 residues. Germline V gives CDR1 SGHNT, CDR2 YYREEE (reference sequence). This chain's CDR3 is CASSLADGAYFAGELFF. In nucleotides, the CDR3 is TGTGCCAGCAGCTTGGCCGACGGGGCGTATTTCGCCGGGGAGCTGTTTTTT. Filled out from reference TRBV5-4 and TRBJ2-2, the complete variable domain reads ETGVTQSPTHLIKTRGQQVTLRCSSQSGHNTVSWYQQALGQGPQFIFQYYREEENGRGNFPPRFSGLQFPNYSSELNVNALELDDSALYLCASSLADGAYFAGELFFGEGSRLTVL.

This chain joins TRBV28 and TRBJ2-5; D is perhaps TRBD2 (6 bases). This CDR3 has 13 amino acids. Germline assignment: CDR1 MDHEN and CDR2 SYDVKM. V lost 7 bases and J 2 bases, leaving 11 bases between the germline ends. CDR3 amino acids: CASMEAGQETQYF. The DNA of the CDR3 is TGTGCCAGCATGGAGGCGGGGCAAGAGACCCAGTACTTC. The variable domain in full, with the rest retrieved from reference TRBV28 and TRBJ2-5, is DVKVTQSSRYLVKRTGEKVFLECVQDMDHENMFWYRQDPGLGLRLIYFSYDVKMKEKGDIPEGYSVSREKKERFSLILESASTNQTSMYLCASMEAGQETQYFGPGTRLLVL.

This chain uses TRBV12-1 with TRBJ2-6; the table's D call of TRBD1 was not tested on the DNA. TRBV12-1 is shown as a pseudogene. This CDR3 comprises 18 residues. Written as DNA, the CDR3 is TGTGCCAGCAGCCCCCGGACAGGGCGCCCCTCTGGGGCCAACGTCCTGACTTTC. It codes for CASSPRTGRPSGANVLTF.

CDR3 bases: TGTGCCAGCAGCTCGCAGATTATAAACTACAATGAGCAGTTCTTC. This gives the protein CASSSQIINYNEQFF. This chain joins TRBV7-3 and TRBJ2-1; D is undetermined. V shed 4 bases and J shed 3 bases, with 13 bases lying between them. The CDR3 is made up of 15 amino acids. Looked up from germline, CDR1 is SGHTA and CDR2 is FQGTGA.

This chain uses TRBV11-3 with TRBJ2-2; possible D gene TRBD1, 6 bases. Trimming took 11 bases from V and 1 from J, leaving 14 bases between them. Germline loops: CDR1 SGHNT, CDR2 YENEEA. The CDR3 is made up of 14 amino acids. The DNA for the CDR3 is TGTGCCCCAGCCGGGACACAGAACACCGGGGAGCTGTTTTTT. Translating it yields CAPAGTQNTGELFF. The variable domain in full, with the rest retrieved from reference TRBV11-3 and TRBJ2-2, is EAGVVQSPRYKIIEKKQPVAFWCNPISGHNTLYWYLQNLGQGPELLIRYENEEAVDDSQLPKDRFSAERLKGVDSTLKIQPAELGDSAVYLCAPAGTQNTGELFFGEGSRLTVL.

The chain carries TRBV5-4 and TRBJ2-3, with a weak D call TRBD2 (5 bases). This CDR3 has 14 amino acids. V dropped 4 bases and J dropped 6 bases, with 15 bases sitting between them. Per germline, CDR1 SGHNT and CDR2 YYREEE (reference sequence). CDR3 protein: CASSPGQRRDTQYF. As DNA, the CDR3 is TGTGCCAGCAGCCCGGGCCAACGGAGGGATACGCAGTATTTT.

This clone occurred a few times. This rearrangement joins TRBV4-1 to TRBJ1-1; D may be TRBD1 (5 bases). The V gene's germline CDR1 is MGHRA and CDR2 YSYEKL. CDR3 size: 13 residues. The V end was cut by 9 bases, the J end by 6 bases, with 17 bases between. This chain's CDR3 is CASRHTGKPEAFF. The CDR3 nucleotides read TGCGCCAGTCGACACACAGGAAAACCTGAAGCTTTCTTT.

The chain combines TRBV11-2 with TRBJ2-7, with D hard to call. Trimming left V 6 bases short and J 0 bases short, with 21 bases between. In germline, CDR1 is SGHAT, CDR2 FQNNGV. The length of the CDR3 is 17 residues. CDR3 protein: CASSHEMSLARSYEQYF. The CDR3 nucleotides read TGTGCCAGCAGTCACGAGATGAGCTTAGCCCGCTCCTACGAGCAGTACTTC.

The genes are TRBV5-1 and TRBJ2-1; D call uncertain. The V gene lost 0 bases and the J gene lost 3 bases, with 7 bases spanning the gap. CDR1 SGHRS and CDR2 YFSETQ come from the germline V gene. The CDR3 runs 14 residues. The CDR3 sequence: CASSLENSYNEQFF. Written as DNA, the CDR3 is TGCGCCAGCAGCTTGGAGAACAGCTACAATGAGCAGTTCTTC.

V and J are TRBV5-1 and TRBJ2-5; the match to TRBD1 covers 11 bases. The CDR3 is made up of 15 amino acids. Germline-derived CDR1 and CDR2 are SGHRS and YFSETQ. Trimming took 4 bases from V and 3 from J; bases not matched to a gene: 5. The DNA for the CDR3 is TGCGCCAGCAGCCGGGGACAGGGGGACAAAGAGACCCAGTACTTC. Protein product: CASSRGQGDKETQYF.

This chain connects TRBV19 to TRBJ1-2, with 7 bases identical to TRBD1. This CDR3 is 13 amino acids long. Germline V gives CDR1 LNHDA, CDR2 SQIVND (reference sequence). V lost 6 bases to trimming and J lost 7 bases; unmatched junction nucleotides: 8. CDR3 in DNA: TGTGCCAGTAGCCTGACAGGGTCCGGTGGCTACACCTTC. Translated: CASSLTGSGGYTF.

This chain links TRBV27 with TRBJ1-1; D perhaps matches TRBD1 (6 bases). V was trimmed by 7 bases and J by 4 bases, leaving 13 bases between them. CDR3 size: 13 residues. Per the germline V gene, CDR1 is MNHEY and CDR2 is SMNVEV (reference sequence). CDR3 DNA: TGTGCCAGCACAGGGGTTGTCAGCACTGAAGCTTTCTTT. Translated, it gives CASTGVVSTEAFF.

The V gene is TRBV4-1, the J gene TRBJ1-2; D may be TRBD1 (5 bases). The V end was cut by 8 bases, the J end by 4 bases, with 17 bases between. Germline V gene sequence: CDR1 MGHRA, CDR2 YSYEKL. This CDR3 contains 14 residues. The CDR3 reads CASGPVGAVYGYTF. CDR3 sequence (DNA): TGCGCCAGCGGCCCGGTAGGGGCAGTCTATGGCTACACCTTC.

The CDR3, as DNA: TGTGCCAGCAGATCCAACCGGGTAGTCCGGGCTTTCTTT. Translating it yields CASRSNRVVRAFF. The genes are TRBV11-2 and TRBJ1-1; D not certain. V lost 6 bases, J lost 11 bases, and 19 bases lay in between. The CDR3 has 13 amino acids. The germline V gene has CDR1 SGHAT and CDR2 FQNNGV.

The CDR3 nucleotides are TGTGCCAGCTCACCACTGGGGACTAGCGGGAGTTACGAGCAGTACTTC. Amino acids: CASSPLGTSGSYEQYF. V and J are TRBV18 and TRBJ2-7; 14 bases line up with TRBD2. V trimming: 1 base; J trimming: 4 bases; junction bases outside the gene matches: 3. CDR1 is KGHSH, CDR2 LQKENI, per germline. The CDR3 is made up of 16 amino acids.

The rearrangement uses TRBV27 and TRBJ1-4; weak D call: TRBD1 (5 bases). CDR1 and CDR2 (germline): MNHEY, SMNVEV (reference sequence). The CDR3 contains 14 residues. The V end was cut by 5 bases, the J end by 5 bases, with 12 bases between. DNA for the CDR3: TGTGCCAGCAGTCACGACAGAGTAAATGAAAAACTGTTTTTT. Translating gives CASSHDRVNEKLFF.

V and J are TRBV19 and TRBJ1-3; D perhaps matches TRBD1 (6 bases). This CDR3 is 20 amino acids long. The V end lost 10 bases, the J end lost 0 bases, and 31 bases lay between the germline ends. Germline V gene sequence: CDR1 LNHDA, CDR2 SQIVND (reference sequence). The CDR3 is CATTSRGQRPLAVSGNTIYF. CDR3 in DNA: TGTGCCACCACAAGCAGAGGACAGCGACCACTCGCCGTCTCTGGAAACACCATATATTTT.

The V and J genes are TRBV20-1 and TRBJ2-5; TRBD1 might be the D (5 bases). The CDR3 consists of 11 residues. Trimming removed 6 bases at V and 5 bases at J, with 10 bases between. CDR1 and CDR2 (germline): DFQATT, SNEGSKA (reference sequence). This CDR3 reads CSALRVETQYF. CDR3 DNA sequence: TGCAGTGCCCTCAGGGTGGAGACCCAGTACTTC.

The chain employs TRBV5-1 and TRBJ1-1, with TRBD1 matching 7 bases. V was pared by 3 bases and J by 11 bases, with 16 bases of the junction left unmatched. Germline V gene data show CDR1 as SGHRS and CDR2 as YFSETQ. CDR3 length: 15 amino acids. The CDR3 DNA is TGCGCCAGCAGCTCCGTGCCAAGGGGGCGCAAAGGTGCTTTCTTT. Protein sequence: CASSSVPRGRKGAFF. The complete variable domain, with remaining parts taken from reference TRBV5-1 and TRBJ1-1, reads KAGVTQTPRYLIKTRGQQVTLSCSPISGHRSVSWYQQTPGQGLQFLFEYFSETQRNKGNFPGRFSGRQFSNSRSEMNVSTLELGDSALYLCASSSVPRGRKGAFFGQGTRLTVV.

The genes are TRBV7-8 and TRBJ2-1; the D is unclear. Germline V lookup: CDR1 SGHVS, CDR2 FQNEAQ. Trimming pared 2 bases from V and 5 bases from J, leaving 19 bases between. The CDR3 is 17 amino acids. The CDR3 is CASSLRVIERGNNEQFF. The CDR3 region has the DNA TGTGCCAGCAGCTTAAGGGTCATCGAACGAGGAAACAATGAGCAGTTCTTC.

The chain joins TRBV2 to TRBJ2-5, with 9 bases lining up with TRBD2. Per germline, CDR1 SNHLY and CDR2 FYNNEI. V was pared by 8 bases and J by 5 bases, with 15 bases of the junction left unmatched. CDR3 length equals 16 residues. CDR3 sequence: CASLPWRGGMVETQYF. The CDR3 DNA sequence: TGTGCCAGCCTTCCCTGGCGGGGGGGGATGGTGGAGACCCAGTACTTC.

V is TRBV5-5 and J is TRBJ1-5; no reliable D call. Germline V gives CDR1 SGHKS, CDR2 YYEKEE (reference sequence). The CDR3 sequence is 14 residues long. The germline V and J ends were trimmed by 0 bases and 11 bases, with 15 bases remaining between them. CDR3 residues: CASSLGPSLTAQHF. The CDR3 region has the DNA TGTGCCAGCAGCTTGGGACCGAGTCTAACAGCCCAGCATTTT.

The chain carries TRBV27 and TRBJ1-1; a possible D gene is TRBD1 (6 bases). The CDR3 totals 17 residues. Between the trimmed V and J ends, which lost 1 base and 0 bases, there was a span of 15 bases. Germline-derived CDR1 and CDR2 are MNHEY and SMNVEV (reference sequence). CDR3 sequence: CASSLFFLGTMNTEAFF. The CDR3 DNA reads TGTGCCAGCAGTTTATTTTTTTTAGGGACAATGAACACTGAAGCTTTCTTT.

The V and J genes are TRBV7-3 and TRBJ2-5; the D gene is possibly TRBD2 (5 bases). V was trimmed by 5 bases and J by 2 bases, leaving 18 bases between them. The CDR3 has 16 residues. Looked up from germline, CDR1 is SGHTA and CDR2 is FQGTGA. CDR3 nucleotides: TGTGCCAGCAGCCCCTTAGCGTTGGGAGAACAAGAGACCCAGTACTTC. As protein: CASSPLALGEQETQYF.